The rows below give T cell receptor beta chains drawn from one sample of a study of blood T cell repertoires in COVID-19. Profiled with immunoSEQ multiplex PCR; TCRdb holds only in-frame clones, not every one. The table lists under 300,000 clones, approximately 86% of them singletons. The material sequenced was peripheral blood. Receptor source: an older woman with COVID-19, enrolled during active disease. CDR3s include the opening cysteine and the closing phenylalanine or tryptophan. A D gene is named only where the DNA matches it firmly. Clone size, where shown, is once, few, many, or a class for clones that have expanded.

d_call	v_call	clone_size	j_call	cdr3_nt	cdr3_aa
NA	TRBV7-3	NA	TRBJ2-7	TGTGCCAGCAGCCGCCAGGAGCGGCAGAGCTCCTACGAGCAGTACTTC	CASSRQERQSSYEQYF
TRBD1	TRBV7-4	NA	TRBJ2-7	TGTGCCAGCAGCCGGATGCGTCGGGACAGGGGGTTTCAGAAAACCTACGAGCAGTACTTC	CASSRMRRDRGFQKTYEQYF
TRBD2	TRBV9	NA	TRBJ2-2	TGTGCCAGCAGCGTCAGCGGGGGTTACACCGGGGAGCTGTTTTTT	CASSVSGGYTGELFF
NA	TRBV6-5	NA	TRBJ1-6	TGTGCCAGCAGTTACTCGTTGGGGGGAAGTTCACCCCTCCACTTT	CASSYSLGGSSPLHF
TRBD2	TRBV13	NA	TRBJ2-3	TGTGCCAGCAGCTTCCTGGCGGGGGGAGCTACTAGCACAGATACGCAGTATTTT	CASSFLAGGATSTDTQYF
NA	TRBV27	NA	TRBJ1-5	TGTGCCAGCAGGGGGGGGTTGAGCAATCAGCCCCAGCATTTT	CASRGGLSNQPQHF
TRBD1	TRBV5-5	NA	TRBJ2-7	TGTGCCAGCAGCTTTGATGTTGGGACAGGCTACGAGCAGTACTTC	CASSFDVGTGYEQYF
TRBD2	TRBV10-3	NA	TRBJ2-3	TGTGCCATCAGCCAACTAGCGGGGAGTGCTAGCACAGATACGCAGTATTTT	CAISQLAGSASTDTQYF
NA	TRBV5-1	few	TRBJ1-6	TGCGCCAGCAGCACCTCCGATGGGGCCTCCTATAATTCACCCCTCCACTTT	CASSTSDGASYNSPLHF
TRBD1	TRBV10-3	NA	TRBJ1-2	TGTGCCATCAGTGAGGATGGGGGACAGGGGTATTATGGCTACACCTTC	CAISEDGGQGYYGYTF
NA	TRBV19	NA	TRBJ2-5	TGTGCCAGTAGTAAGGGTCAGGGAAAGGAGGAGACCCAGTACTTC	CASSKGQGKEETQYF
NA	TRBV30	NA	TRBJ1-1	TGTGCCTGGAGTCCTTCGGGTGTGACGGAAGCTTTCTTT	CAWSPSGVTEAFF
NA	TRBV7-9	once	TRBJ2-2	TGTGCCAGCAGCTTAGGGGGTATAGGACTCAGCACCGGGGAGCTGTTTTTT	CASSLGGIGLSTGELFF
NA	TRBV28	once	TRBJ2-7	TGTGCCAGCAGTTGGGGGGTATACTACGAGCAGTACTTC	CASSWGVYYEQYF
TRBD2	TRBV13	NA	TRBJ2-7	TGTGCCAGCAGCTACGGACTAGCGGGGGGGCCCCACGAGCAGTACTTC	CASSYGLAGGPHEQYF
TRBD2	TRBV7-8	NA	TRBJ2-5	TGTGCCAGCAGCAAAGGGACTAGAGAGACCCAGTACTTC	CASSKGTRETQYF
NA	TRBV5-1	NA	TRBJ1-4	TGCGCCAGCAGCTTGGCCCAGGGTAATAATGAAAAACTGTTTTTT	CASSLAQGNNEKLFF
NA	TRBV5-1	once	TRBJ2-7	TGCGCCAGCAGCCCCGGGGGAAGTACCTCCTACGAGCAGTACTTC	CASSPGGSTSYEQYF
TRBD1	TRBV7-9	NA	TRBJ1-4	TGTGCCAGCAGCTCTGACAGGGAGCCGGAAAAACTGTTTTTT	CASSSDREPEKLFF
NA	TRBV18	NA	TRBJ2-2	TGTGCCAGCTCACCCTTGGGAGCGGTGAACACCGGGGAGCTGTTTTTT	CASSPLGAVNTGELFF
NA	TRBV9	NA	TRBJ1-6	TGTGCCAGCAGCGTAGAACAGTATCATAATTCACCCCTCCACTTT	CASSVEQYHNSPLHF
TRBD2	TRBV7-2	NA	TRBJ2-5	TGTGCCAGCAGCTTAGGGACTAGCCAAGAGACCCAGTACTTC	CASSLGTSQETQYF